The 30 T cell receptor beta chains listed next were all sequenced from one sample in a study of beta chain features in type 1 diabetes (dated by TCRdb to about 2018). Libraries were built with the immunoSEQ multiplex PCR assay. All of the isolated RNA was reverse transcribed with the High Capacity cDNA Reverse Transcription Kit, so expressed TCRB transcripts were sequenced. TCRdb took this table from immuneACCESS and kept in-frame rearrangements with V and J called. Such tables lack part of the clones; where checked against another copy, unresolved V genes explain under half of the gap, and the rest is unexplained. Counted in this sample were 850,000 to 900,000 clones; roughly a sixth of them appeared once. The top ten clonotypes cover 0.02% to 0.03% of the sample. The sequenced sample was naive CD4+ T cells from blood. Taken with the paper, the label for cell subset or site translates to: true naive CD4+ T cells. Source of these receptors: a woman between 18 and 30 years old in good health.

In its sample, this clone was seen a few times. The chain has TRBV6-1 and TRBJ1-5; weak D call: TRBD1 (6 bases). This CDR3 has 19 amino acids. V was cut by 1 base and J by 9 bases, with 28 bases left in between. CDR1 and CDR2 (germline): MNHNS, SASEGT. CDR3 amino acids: CASSEGEGVAGTRIRPQHF. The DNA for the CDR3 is TGTGCCAGCAGTGAAGGGGAGGGGGTCGCTGGGACACGGATACGGCCCCAGCATTTT.

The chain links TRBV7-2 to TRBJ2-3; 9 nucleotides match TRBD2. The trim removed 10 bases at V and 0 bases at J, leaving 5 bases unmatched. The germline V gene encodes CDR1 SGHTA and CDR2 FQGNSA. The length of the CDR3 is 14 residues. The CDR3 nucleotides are TGTGCCACCCAGACTAGCGGCAGCACAGATACGCAGTATTTT. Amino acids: CATQTSGSTDTQYF.

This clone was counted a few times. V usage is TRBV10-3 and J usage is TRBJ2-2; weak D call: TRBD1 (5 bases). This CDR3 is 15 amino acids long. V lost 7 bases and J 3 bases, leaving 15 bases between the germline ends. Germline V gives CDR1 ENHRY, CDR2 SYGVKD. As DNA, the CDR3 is TGTGCCATCAAGGAAGTAGGGGCTGACACCGGGGAGCTGTTTTTT. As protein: CAIKEVGADTGELFF.

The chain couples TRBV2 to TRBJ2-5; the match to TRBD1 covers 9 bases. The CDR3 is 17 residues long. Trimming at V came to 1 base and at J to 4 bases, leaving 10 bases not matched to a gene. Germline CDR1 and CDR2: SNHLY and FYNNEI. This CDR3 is CASSEGVLQGARETQYF. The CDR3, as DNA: TGTGCCAGCAGTGAAGGGGTATTACAGGGGGCGCGAGAGACCCAGTACTTC.

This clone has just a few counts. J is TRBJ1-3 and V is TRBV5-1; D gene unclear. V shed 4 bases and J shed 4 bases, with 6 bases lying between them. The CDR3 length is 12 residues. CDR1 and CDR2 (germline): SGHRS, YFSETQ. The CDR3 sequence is CASSAGGNTIYF. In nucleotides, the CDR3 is TGCGCCAGCAGCGCGGGGGGAAACACCATATATTTT.

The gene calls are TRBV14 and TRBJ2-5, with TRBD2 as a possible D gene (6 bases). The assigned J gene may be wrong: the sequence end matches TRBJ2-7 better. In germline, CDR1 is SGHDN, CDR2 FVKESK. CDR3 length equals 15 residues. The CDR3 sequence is CASSQLGGSSYEQYF. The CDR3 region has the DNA TGTGCCAGCAGCCAACTGGGAGGTAGCTCCTACGAGCAGTACTTC.

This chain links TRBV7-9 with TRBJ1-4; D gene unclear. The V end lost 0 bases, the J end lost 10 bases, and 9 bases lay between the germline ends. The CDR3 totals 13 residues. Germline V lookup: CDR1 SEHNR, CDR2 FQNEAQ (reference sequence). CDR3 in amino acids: CASSLARVGKLFF. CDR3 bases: TGTGCCAGCAGCTTAGCAAGGGTAGGAAAACTGTTTTTT.

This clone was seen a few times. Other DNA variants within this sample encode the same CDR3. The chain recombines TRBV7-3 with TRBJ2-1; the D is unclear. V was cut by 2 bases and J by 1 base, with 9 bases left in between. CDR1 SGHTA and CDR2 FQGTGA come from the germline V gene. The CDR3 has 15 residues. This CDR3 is CASSLLGVSYNEQFF. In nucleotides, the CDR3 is TGTGCCAGCAGCTTATTGGGCGTTTCCTACAATGAGCAGTTCTTC.

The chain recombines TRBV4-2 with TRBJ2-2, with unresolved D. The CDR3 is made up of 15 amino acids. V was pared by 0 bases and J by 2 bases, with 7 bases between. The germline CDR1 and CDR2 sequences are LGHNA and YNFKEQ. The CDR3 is CASSQDRGNTGELFF. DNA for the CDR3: TGTGCCAGCAGCCAAGATCGTGGTAACACCGGGGAGCTGTTTTTT.

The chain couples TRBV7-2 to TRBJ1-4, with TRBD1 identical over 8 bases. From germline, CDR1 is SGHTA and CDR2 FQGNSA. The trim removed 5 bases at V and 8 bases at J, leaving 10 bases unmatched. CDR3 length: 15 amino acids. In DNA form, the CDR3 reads TGTGCCAGCAGCCCACCTGGACAGGGCGGGGAAAAACTGTTTTTT. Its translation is CASSPPGQGGEKLFF.

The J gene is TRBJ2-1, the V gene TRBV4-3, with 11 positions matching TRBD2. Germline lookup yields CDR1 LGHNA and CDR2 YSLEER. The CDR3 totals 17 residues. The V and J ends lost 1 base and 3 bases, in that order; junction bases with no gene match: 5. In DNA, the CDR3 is TGCGCCAGCAGCCAAGTGGGACTAGCGGATCGCTACAATGAGCAGTTCTTC. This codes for CASSQVGLADRYNEQFF.

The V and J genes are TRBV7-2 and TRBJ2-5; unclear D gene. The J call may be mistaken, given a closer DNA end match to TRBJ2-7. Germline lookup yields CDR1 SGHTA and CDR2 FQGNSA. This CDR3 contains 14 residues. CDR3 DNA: TGTGCCAGCAGCTTCGGTGGGTCCGTCTACGAGCAGTACTTC. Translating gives CASSFGGSVYEQYF.

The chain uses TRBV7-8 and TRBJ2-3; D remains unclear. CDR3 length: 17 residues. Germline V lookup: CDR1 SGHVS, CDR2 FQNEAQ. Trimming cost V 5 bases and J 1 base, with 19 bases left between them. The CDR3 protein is CASSALERWQGTDTQYF. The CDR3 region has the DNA TGTGCCAGCAGCGCTCTGGAACGCTGGCAGGGCACAGATACGCAGTATTTT. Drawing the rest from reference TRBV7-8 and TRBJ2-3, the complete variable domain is GAGVSQSPRYKVAKRGQDVALRCDPISGHVSLFWYQQALGQGPEFLTYFQNEAQLDKSGLPSDRFFAERPEGSVSTLKIQRTQQEDSAVYLCASSALERWQGTDTQYFGPGTRLTVL.

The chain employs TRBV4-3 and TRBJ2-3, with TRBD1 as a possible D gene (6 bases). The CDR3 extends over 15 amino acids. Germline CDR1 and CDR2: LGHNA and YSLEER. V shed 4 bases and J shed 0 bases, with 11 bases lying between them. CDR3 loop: CASSPRQASTDTQYF. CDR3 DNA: TGCGCCAGCAGCCCGAGACAGGCTAGCACAGATACGCAGTATTTT.

CDR3 amino acids: CASSLTGTAKNTGELFF. CDR3 coding DNA: TGCGCCAGCAGCTTGACCGGGACAGCTAAGAACACCGGGGAGCTGTTTTTT. This sequence joins TRBV5-1 and TRBJ2-2, with TRBD1 matching over 7 bases. With 1 base clipped from V and 1 base from J, the junction kept 7 bases outside the gene matches. The CDR3 is made up of 17 amino acids. Germline CDR1 and CDR2: SGHRS and YFSETQ.

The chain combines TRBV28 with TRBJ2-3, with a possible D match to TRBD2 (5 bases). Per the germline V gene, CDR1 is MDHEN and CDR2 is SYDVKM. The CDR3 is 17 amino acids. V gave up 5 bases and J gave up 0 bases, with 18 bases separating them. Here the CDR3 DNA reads TGTGCCAGCAGTCCCCCGGTCGGGGAGAAGAGCACAGATACGCAGTATTTT. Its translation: CASSPPVGEKSTDTQYF.

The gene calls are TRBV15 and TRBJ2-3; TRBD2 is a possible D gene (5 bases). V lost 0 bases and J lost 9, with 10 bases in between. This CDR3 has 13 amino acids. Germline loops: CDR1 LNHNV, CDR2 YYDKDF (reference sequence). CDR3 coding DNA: TGTGCCACCAGCAGAGATAGGGAGCTGACGCAGTATTTT. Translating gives CATSRDRELTQYF.

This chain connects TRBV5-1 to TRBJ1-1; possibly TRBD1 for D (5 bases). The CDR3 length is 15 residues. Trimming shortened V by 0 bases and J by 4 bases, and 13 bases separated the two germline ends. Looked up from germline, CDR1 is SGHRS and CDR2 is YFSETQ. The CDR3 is CASSLGARAATEAFF. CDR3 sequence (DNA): TGCGCCAGCAGCTTGGGAGCCAGGGCGGCCACTGAAGCTTTCTTT.

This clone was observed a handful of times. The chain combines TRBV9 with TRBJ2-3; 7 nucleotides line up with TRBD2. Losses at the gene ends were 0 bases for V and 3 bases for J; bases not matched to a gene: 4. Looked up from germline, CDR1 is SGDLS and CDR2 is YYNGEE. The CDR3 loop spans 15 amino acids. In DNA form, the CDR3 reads TGTGCCAGCAGCGTAGGGCTAGCGGAGACAGATACGCAGTATTTT. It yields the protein CASSVGLAETDTQYF. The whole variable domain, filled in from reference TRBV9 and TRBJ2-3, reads DSGVTQTPKHLITATGQRVTLRCSPRSGDLSVYWYQQSLDQGLQFLIQYYNGEERAKGNILERFSAQQFPDLHSELNLSSLELGDSALYFCASSVGLAETDTQYFGPGTRLTVL.

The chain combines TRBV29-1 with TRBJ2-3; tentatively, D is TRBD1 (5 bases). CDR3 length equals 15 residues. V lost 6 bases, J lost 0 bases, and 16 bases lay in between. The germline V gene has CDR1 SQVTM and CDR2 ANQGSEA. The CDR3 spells CSVEDTSSSTDTQYF. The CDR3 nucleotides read TGCAGCGTCGAGGACACATCGTCTAGCACAGATACGCAGTATTTT.

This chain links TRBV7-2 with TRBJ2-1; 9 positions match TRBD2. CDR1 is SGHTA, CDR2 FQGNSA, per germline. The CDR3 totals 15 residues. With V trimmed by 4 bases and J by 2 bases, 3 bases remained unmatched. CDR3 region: CASSWAGGPYNEQFF. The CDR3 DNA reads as TGTGCCAGCAGCTGGGCGGGAGGGCCCTACAATGAGCAGTTCTTC. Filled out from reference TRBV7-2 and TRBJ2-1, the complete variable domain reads GAGVSQSPSNKVTEKGKDVELRCDPISGHTALYWYRQSLGQGLEFLIYFQGNSAPDKSGLPSDRFSAERTGGSVSTLTIQRTQQEDSAVYLCASSWAGGPYNEQFFGPGTRLTVL.

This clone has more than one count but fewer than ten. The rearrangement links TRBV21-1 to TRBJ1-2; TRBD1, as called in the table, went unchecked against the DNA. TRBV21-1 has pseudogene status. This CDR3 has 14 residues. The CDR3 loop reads CARCERQKCCGYTF. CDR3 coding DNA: TGTGCCAGGTGCGAACGACAGAAGTGTTGTGGCTACACCTTC.

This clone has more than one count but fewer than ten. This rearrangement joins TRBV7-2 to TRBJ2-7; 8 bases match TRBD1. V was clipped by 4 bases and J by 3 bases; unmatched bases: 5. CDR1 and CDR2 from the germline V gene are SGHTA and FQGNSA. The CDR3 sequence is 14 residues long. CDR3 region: CASSWTGLIYEQYF. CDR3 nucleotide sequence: TGTGCCAGCAGCTGGACAGGGCTCATCTACGAGCAGTACTTC.

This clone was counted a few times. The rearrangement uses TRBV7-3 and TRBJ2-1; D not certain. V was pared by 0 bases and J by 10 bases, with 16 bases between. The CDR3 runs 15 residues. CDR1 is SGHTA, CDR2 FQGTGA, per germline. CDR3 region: CASSLTSTTLGEQFF. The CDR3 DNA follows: TGTGCCAGCAGCTTAACGTCAACCACCCTTGGAGAGCAGTTCTTC. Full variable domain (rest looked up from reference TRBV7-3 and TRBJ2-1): GAGVSQTPSNKVTEKGKYVELRCDPISGHTALYWYRQSLGQGPEFLIYFQGTGAADDSGLPNDRFFAVRPEGSVSTLKIQRTERGDSAVYLCASSLTSTTLGEQFFGPGTRLTVL.

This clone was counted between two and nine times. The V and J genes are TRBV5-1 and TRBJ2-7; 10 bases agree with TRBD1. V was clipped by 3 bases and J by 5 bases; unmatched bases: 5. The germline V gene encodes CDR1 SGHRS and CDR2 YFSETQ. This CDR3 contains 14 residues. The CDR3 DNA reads TGCGCCAGCAGCTCGGGACAGGGGTCGAACGAGCAGTACTTC. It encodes CASSSGQGSNEQYF.

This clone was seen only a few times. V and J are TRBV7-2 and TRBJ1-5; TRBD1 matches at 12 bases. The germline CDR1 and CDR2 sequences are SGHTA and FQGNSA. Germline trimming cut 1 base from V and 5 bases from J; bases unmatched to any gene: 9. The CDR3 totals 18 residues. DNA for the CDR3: TGTGCCAGCAGCTTAGTGGTCGGGGGACAGGGGGCCTATCAGCCCCAGCATTTT. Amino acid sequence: CASSLVVGGQGAYQPQHF. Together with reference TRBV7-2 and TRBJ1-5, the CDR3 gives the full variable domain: GAGVSQSPSNKVTEKGKDVELRCDPISGHTALYWYRQSLGQGLEFLIYFQGNSAPDKSGLPSDRFSAERTGGSVSTLTIQRTQQEDSAVYLCASSLVVGGQGAYQPQHFGDGTRLSIL.

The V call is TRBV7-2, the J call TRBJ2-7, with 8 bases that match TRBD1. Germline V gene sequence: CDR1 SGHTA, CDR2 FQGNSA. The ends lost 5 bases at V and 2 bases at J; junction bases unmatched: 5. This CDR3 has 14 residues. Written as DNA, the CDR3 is TGTGCCAGCAGCCGGGGACAGGCTACCTACGAGCAGTACTTC. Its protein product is CASSRGQATYEQYF.

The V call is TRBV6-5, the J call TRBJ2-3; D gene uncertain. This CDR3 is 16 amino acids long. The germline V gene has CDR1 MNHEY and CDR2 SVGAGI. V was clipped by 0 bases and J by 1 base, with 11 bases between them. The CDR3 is CASSYSGRLGTDTQYF. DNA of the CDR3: TGTGCCAGCAGTTACTCTGGCAGACTCGGCACAGATACGCAGTATTTT.

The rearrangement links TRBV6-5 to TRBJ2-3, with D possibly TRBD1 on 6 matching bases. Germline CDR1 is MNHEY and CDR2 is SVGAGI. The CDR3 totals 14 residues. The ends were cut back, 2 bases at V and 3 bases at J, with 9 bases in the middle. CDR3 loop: CASSYRDKTDTQYF. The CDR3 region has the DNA TGTGCCAGCAGTTACCGGGACAAAACAGATACGCAGTATTTT.

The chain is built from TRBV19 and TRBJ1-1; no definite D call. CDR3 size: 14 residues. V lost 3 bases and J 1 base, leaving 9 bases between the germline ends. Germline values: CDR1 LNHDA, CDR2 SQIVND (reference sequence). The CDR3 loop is CASSILAGNTEAFF. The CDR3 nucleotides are TGTGCCAGTAGTATTTTAGCCGGGAACACTGAAGCTTTCTTT.